This TCR beta chain originates from a study of T cells in Graves' hyperthyroidism and ophthalmopathy. Study-level findings and limits: Blood also contained most expanded thyroid clonotypes above 0.001. Progression to ophthalmopathy was predicted a median of 6.5 months early. A model of 13 V-J pairs discriminated ophthalmopathy from stable hyperthyroidism.

Using RNA transcripts as the source, TCR beta CDR3 regions were amplified. HTBI primers drove first-round RT-PCR of the TCR CDR3. TCRdb reprocessed the multiplex PCR reads with MiXCR, giving one entry per CDR3 protein. The top ten hold more than 4.5% of the sample, which has 550,000 to 650,000 distinct CDR3 sequences, more than 11% seen once. The sample holds a few counts of this clonotype. Its target is not known. With a duration under 2 months, the hyperthyroidism was newly diagnosed in patients aged 18 to 65. The CDR3 totals 15 residues. The germline CDR1 and CDR2 sequences are SNHLY and FYNNEI. V shed 2 bases and J 3 bases; nucleotides not matched to a gene: 5.

The sequenced sample was blood. This TCR came from a woman in her 30s with Graves' hyperthyroidism that later progressed to Graves' ophthalmopathy. The chain joins TRBV2 to TRBJ2-5, with 8 bases lining up with TRBD1. In DNA, the CDR3 is TGTGCCAGCAGTGAAATCTCAGGGGGCAAAGAGACCCAGTACTTC. Translated: CASSEISGGKETQYF. The whole variable domain, filled in from reference TRBV2 and TRBJ2-5, reads EPEVTQTPSHQVTQMGQEVILRCVPISNHLYFYWYRQILGQKVEFLVSFYNNEISEKSEIFDDQFSVERPDGSNFTLKIRSTKLEDSAMYFCASSEISGGKETQYFGPGTRLLVL.